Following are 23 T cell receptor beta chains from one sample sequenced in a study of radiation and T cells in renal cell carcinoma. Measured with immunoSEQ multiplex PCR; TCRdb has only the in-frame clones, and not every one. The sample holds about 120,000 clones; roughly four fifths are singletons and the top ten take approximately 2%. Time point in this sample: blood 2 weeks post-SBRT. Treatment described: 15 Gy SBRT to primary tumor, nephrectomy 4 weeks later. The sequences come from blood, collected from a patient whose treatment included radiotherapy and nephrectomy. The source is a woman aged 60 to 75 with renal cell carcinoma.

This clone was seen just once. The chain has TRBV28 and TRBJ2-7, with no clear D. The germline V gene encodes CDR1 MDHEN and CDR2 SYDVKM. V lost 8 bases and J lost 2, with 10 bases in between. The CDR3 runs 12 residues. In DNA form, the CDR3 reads TGTGCCAGCGAAAAAATCCCCTACGAGCAGTACTTC. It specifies CASEKIPYEQYF.

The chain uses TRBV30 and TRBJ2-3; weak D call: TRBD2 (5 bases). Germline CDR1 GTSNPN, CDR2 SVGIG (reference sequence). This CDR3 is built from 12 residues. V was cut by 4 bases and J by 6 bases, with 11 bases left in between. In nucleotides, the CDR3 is TGTGCCTGGACCAATAGGAGGGATACGCAGTATTTT. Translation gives CAWTNRRDTQYF.

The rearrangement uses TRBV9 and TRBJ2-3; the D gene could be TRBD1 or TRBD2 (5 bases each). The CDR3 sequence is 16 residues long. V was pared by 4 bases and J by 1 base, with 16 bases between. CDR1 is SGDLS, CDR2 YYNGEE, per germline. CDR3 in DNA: TGTGCCAGCAGCCCCCCAGGGCGGGTCGGCACAGATACGCAGTATTTT. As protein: CASSPPGRVGTDTQYF.

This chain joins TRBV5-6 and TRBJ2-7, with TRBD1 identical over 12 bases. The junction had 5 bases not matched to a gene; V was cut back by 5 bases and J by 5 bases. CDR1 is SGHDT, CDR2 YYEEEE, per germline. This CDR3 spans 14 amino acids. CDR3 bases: TGTGCCAGCAGGTTTGGGACAGGGGGCCACGAGCAGTACTTC. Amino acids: CASRFGTGGHEQYF.

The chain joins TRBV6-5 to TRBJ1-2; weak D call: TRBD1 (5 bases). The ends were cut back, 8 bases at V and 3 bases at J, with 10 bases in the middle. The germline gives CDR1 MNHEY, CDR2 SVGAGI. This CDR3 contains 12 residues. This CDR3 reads CASGGRDYGYTF. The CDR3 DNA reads TGTGCCAGCGGGGGGAGGGACTATGGCTACACCTTC.

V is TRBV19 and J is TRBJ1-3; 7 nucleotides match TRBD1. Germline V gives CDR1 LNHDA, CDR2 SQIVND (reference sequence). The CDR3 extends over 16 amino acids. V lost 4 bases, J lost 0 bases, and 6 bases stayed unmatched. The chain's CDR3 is CASSKNRGLSGNTIYF. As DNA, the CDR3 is TGTGCCAGTAGTAAAAACAGGGGACTCTCTGGAAACACCATATATTTT. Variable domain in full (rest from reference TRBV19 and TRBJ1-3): DGGITQSPKYLFRKEGQNVTLSCEQNLNHDAMYWYRQDPGQGLRLIYYSQIVNDFQKGDIAEGYSVSREKKESFPLTVTSAQKNPTAFYLCASSKNRGLSGNTIYFGEGSWLTVV.

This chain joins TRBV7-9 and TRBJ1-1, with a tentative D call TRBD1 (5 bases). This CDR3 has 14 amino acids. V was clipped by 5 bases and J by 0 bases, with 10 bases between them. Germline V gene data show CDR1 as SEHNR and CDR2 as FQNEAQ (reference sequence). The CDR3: CASSVPGLNTEAFF. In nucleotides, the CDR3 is TGTGCCAGCAGCGTCCCGGGACTGAACACTGAAGCTTTCTTT.

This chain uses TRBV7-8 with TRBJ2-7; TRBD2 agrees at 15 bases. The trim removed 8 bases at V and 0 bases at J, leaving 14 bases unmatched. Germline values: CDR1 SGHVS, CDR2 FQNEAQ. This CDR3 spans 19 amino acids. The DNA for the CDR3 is TGTGCCAGCCTGACAGGGGATCGGACTAGCGGGAGGGCCTCCTACGAGCAGTACTTC. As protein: CASLTGDRTSGRASYEQYF. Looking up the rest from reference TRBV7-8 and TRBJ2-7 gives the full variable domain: GAGVSQSPRYKVAKRGQDVALRCDPISGHVSLFWYQQALGQGPEFLTYFQNEAQLDKSGLPSDRFFAERPEGSVSTLKIQRTQQEDSAVYLCASLTGDRTSGRASYEQYFGPGTRLTVT.

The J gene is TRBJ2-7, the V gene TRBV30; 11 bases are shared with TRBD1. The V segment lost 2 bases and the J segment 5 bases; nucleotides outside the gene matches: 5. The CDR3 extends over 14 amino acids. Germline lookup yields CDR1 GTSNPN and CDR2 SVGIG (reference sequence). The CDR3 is CAWSHGTGGDEQYF. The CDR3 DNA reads TGTGCCTGGAGTCATGGGACAGGGGGTGACGAGCAGTACTTC.

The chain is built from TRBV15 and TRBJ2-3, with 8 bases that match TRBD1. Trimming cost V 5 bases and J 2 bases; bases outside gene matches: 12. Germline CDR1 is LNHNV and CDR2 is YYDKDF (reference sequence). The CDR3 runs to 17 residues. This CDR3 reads CATSLPGDRGDTDTQYF. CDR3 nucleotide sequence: TGTGCCACCAGCCTCCCCGGAGACAGGGGTGACACAGATACGCAGTATTTT.

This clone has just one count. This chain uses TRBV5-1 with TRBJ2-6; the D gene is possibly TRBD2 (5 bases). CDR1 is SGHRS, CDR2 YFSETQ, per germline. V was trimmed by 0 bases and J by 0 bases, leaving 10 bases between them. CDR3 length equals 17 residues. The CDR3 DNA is TGCGCCAGCAGCTTGGGGCCAGGAGGCTCTGGGGCCAACGTCCTGACTTTC. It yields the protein CASSLGPGGSGANVLTF.

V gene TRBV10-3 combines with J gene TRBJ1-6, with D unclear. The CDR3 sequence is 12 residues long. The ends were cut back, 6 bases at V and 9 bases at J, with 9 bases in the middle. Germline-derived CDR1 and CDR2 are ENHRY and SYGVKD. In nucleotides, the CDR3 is TGTGCCATCAGGGACCCAAGTTCACCCCTCCACTTT. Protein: CAIRDPSSPLHF.

CDR3 in amino acids: CASKQNSNQPQHF. In DNA form, the CDR3 reads TGTGCCAGCAAACAAAATAGCAATCAGCCCCAGCATTTT. The V call is TRBV2, the J call TRBJ1-5; D not certain. Trimming cost V 7 bases and J 0 bases, with 7 bases left between them. The CDR3 is made up of 13 amino acids. Germline CDR1 and CDR2: SNHLY and FYNNEI.

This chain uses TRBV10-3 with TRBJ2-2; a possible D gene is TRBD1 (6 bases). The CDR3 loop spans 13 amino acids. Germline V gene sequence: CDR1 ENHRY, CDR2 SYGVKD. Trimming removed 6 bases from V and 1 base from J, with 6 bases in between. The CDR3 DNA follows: TGTGCCATCAGCAGGGGGAACACCGGGGAGCTGTTTTTT. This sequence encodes CAISRGNTGELFF.

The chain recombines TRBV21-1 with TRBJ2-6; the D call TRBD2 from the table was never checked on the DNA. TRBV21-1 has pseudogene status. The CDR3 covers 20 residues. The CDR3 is CASSKGEGDSFYSGANVLTF. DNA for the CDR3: TGTGCCAGCAGCAAAGGTGAAGGGGACTCATTCTACTCTGGGGCCAACGTCCTGACTTTC.

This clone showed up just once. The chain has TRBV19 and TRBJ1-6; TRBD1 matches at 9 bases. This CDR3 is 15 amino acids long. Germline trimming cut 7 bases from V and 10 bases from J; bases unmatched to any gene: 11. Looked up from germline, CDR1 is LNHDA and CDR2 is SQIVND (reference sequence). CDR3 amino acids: CASTESTGGRSPLHF. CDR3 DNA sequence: TGTGCCAGTACCGAGTCGACAGGGGGGAGGTCACCCCTCCACTTT. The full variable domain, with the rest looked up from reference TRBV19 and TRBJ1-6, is DGGITQSPKYLFRKEGQNVTLSCEQNLNHDAMYWYRQDPGQGLRLIYYSQIVNDFQKGDIAEGYSVSREKKESFPLTVTSAQKNPTAFYLCASTESTGGRSPLHFGNGTRLTVT.

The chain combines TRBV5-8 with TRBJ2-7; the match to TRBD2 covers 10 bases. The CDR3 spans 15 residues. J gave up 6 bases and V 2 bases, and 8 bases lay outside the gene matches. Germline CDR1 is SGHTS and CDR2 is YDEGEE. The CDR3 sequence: CASSFSAGGAPEQYF. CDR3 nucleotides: TGTGCCAGCAGCTTCTCAGCGGGGGGGGCCCCCGAGCAGTACTTC.

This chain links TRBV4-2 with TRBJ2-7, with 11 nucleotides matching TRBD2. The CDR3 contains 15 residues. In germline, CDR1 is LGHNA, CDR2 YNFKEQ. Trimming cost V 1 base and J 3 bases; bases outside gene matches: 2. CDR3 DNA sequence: TGTGCCAGCAGCCAAGTCGGGACTAGCGGCTACGAGCAGTACTTC. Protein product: CASSQVGTSGYEQYF.

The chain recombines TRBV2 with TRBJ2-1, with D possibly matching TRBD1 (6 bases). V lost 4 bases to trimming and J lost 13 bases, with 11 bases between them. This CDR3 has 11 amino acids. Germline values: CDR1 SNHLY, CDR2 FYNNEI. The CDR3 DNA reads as TGTGCCAGCAGTGGGACAGTTACCCAGTTCTTC. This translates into CASSGTVTQFF.

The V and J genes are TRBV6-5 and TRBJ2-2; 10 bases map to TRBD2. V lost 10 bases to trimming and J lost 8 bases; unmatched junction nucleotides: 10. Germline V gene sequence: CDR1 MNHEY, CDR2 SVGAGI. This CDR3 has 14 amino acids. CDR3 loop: CATTILAGAGELFF. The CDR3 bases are TGTGCCACGACAATCCTAGCGGGAGCGGGGGAGCTGTTTTTT.

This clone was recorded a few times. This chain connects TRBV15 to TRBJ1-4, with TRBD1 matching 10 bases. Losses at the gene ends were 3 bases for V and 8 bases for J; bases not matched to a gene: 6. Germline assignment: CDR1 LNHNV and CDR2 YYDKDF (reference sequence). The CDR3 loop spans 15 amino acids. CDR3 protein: CATSSLDRGNEKLFF. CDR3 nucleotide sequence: TGTGCCACCAGCAGCCTGGACAGGGGGAACGAAAAACTGTTTTTT.

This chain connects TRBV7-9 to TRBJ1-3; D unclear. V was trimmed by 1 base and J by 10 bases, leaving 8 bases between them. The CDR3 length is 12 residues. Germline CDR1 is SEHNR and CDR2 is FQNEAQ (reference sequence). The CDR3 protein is CASSLGSATIYF. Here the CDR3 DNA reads TGTGCCAGCAGCTTAGGATCAGCGACCATATATTTT.

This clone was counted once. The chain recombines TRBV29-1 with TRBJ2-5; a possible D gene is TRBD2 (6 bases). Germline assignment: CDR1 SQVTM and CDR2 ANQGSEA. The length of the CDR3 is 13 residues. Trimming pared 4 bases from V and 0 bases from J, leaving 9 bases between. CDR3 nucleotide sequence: TGCAGCGTTGTCGGGGGACACCAAGAGACCCAGTACTTC. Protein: CSVVGGHQETQYF.